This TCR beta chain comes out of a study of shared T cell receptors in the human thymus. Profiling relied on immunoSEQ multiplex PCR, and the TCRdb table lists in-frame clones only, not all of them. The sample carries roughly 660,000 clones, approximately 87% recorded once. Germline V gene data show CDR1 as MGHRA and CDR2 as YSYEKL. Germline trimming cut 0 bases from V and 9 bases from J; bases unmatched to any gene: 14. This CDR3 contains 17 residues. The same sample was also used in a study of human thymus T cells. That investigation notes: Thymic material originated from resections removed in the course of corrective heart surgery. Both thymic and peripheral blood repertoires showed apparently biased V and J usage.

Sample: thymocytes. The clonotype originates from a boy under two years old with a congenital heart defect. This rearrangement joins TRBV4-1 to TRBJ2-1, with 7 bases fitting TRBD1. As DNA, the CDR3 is TGCGCCAGCAGCCAAGAGTGGCGACAGGGAAGGTTCAGTGAGCAGTTCTTC. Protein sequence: CASSQEWRQGRFSEQFF.